This T cell receptor beta chain was recovered during a study of CD8+ T cells in alopecia areata. Across the study: The authors grafted skin from 6-12-month-old C3H/HeJ donors with spontaneous alopecia onto roughly 6-10-week-old female C3H/HeJ mice.

In the case of this clone: Germline and genes here are mouse. From the germline J gene comes the end of the CDR3, since the read stops 4 residues before it.

Sequencing templates came from extracted RNA that was reverse transcribed into cDNA. Sequencing was performed with immunoSEQ multiplex PCR; in TCRdb, only in-frame clones are kept and a portion is missing. This set yields over 100,000 clones and no singletons; the top ten hold around a fifth. In germline, CDR1 is NSQYPW, CDR2 LRSPGD (reference sequence). The CDR3 consists of 16 residues. Unmatched junction bases numbered 5, after V lost 4 bases and J lost 0 bases. The rearrangement links TRBV1 to TRBJ2-7; TRBD2 aligns across 11 bases. The receptor was isolated from a C3H/HeJ mouse with alopecia areata. MHC haplotype of the mouse line: H2-k. The specimen sequenced was lesional skin. CDR3 DNA, as far as it was read: TGCACCTGCAGTGGGGGACTGGGGGCGAGCTCCTAT. Translating gives CTCSGGLGASSY. The entire CDR3 sequence reads CTCSGGLGASSYEQYF.